This T cell receptor (beta chain) originates from a study of vaccination and CD4 T cells after COVID-19. This clonotype showed up just a few times. No antigen is known for it. Regarding treatment: approximately nine-day PBMC culture with coronavirus spike peptide pools or control peptides (ViraFEST assay). CDR3 length equals 17 residues. V was pared by 4 bases and J by 3 bases, with 21 bases between. Germline-derived CDR1 and CDR2 are MNHEY and SVGEGT. With the Oncomine TCR Beta short-read assay, DNA from cultured CD4+ T cells was sequenced. TCRdb independently ran MiXCR on the PCR reads; one entry per CDR3 protein. The sample has about 20,000 distinct CDR3 sequences, 40% seen once.

The V and J genes are TRBV6-2 or TRBV6-3 and TRBJ1-1; D possibly corresponds to TRBD1 (5 bases). This clonotype was sampled from a human donor who had recovered from COVID-19. The input for sequencing was CD4+ T cells from blood, cultured in vitro, taken after SARS-CoV-2 vaccination. The CDR3 loop reads CASSFGTPPRRDTEAFF. CDR3 sequence (DNA): TGTGCCAGCAGTTTCGGGACGCCTCCAAGGAGGGACACTGAAGCTTTCTTT.